A single sample is the source of the 12 T cell receptor beta chains below, sequenced in a study of CD8+CD57+ T cells in acquired aplastic anemia. Investigators profiled TCR beta VDJ and CDR3 from genomic DNA template. TCRdb reprocessed the reads via MiXCR and lists one record per CDR3 protein. The repertoire consists of hundreds of thousands of distinct CDR3 sequences, with roughly 64% occurring once and the leading ten covering 3.5% to 4.5%. The material sequenced was sorted CD4+, CD8+, or CD8+CD57+ T cells (not recorded which) from PBMCs. Receptors were obtained from a human donor in good health, serving as a control.

A few counts support this clonotype. The gene calls are TRBV19 and TRBJ2-7; 10 bases fit TRBD1. Germline values: CDR1 LNHDA, CDR2 SQIVND (reference sequence). The V gene end was trimmed by 10 bases and the J gene end by 4 bases; junction bases not matched to a gene: 10. CDR3 size: 14 residues. CDR3 nucleotide sequence: TGTGCCACCAGGAGGACAGGGGGGGCATACGAGCAGTACTTC. Its protein is CATRRTGGAYEQYF.

Only one count was recorded for this clonotype. Since the CDR3 does not end with the conserved phenylalanine or tryptophan, this likely comes from a read error. It is unclear where the CDR3 begins or ends on the DNA, so no DNA is shown, and the CDR3 is as TCRdb lists it. This chain connects TRBV7-8 to TRBJ1-2. Inclusive of both ends, the CDR3 amounts to 13 amino acids. Germline V gives CDR1 SGHVS, CDR2 FQNEAQ. The CDR3 sequence: CASSHAIGGYEQY.

This chain uses TRBV15 with TRBJ2-1; TRBD2 is a possible D gene (5 bases). Germline-derived CDR1 and CDR2 are LNHNV and YYDKDF (reference sequence). The CDR3 is made up of 12 amino acids. CDR3 region: CRPGKGVNKQFF. Written as DNA, the CDR3 is TGTCGCCCGGGAAAAGGAGTAAATAAGCAGTTCTTC.

As to this clonotype: One end of the junction does not line up with germline, which may come from a read error. V is TRBV7-2 and J is TRBJ2-5; the D gene could be TRBD1 or TRBD2 (5 bases each). The CDR3 is 12 residues long. CDR1 and CDR2 from the germline V gene are SGHTA and FQGNSA. CDR3 nucleotides: TGTGCCAGCAGCAGTGGGGGTAGCACCGAGGCCTTC. Its protein product is CASSSGGSTEAF.

The chain employs TRBV3-1 and TRBJ2-6, with D unclear. V shed 0 bases and J shed 3 bases, with 12 bases lying between them. Germline CDR1 reads LGHDT; CDR2 reads YNNKEL (reference sequence). The CDR3 is made up of 17 amino acids. CDR3 loop: CASSQESPVGGANVLTF. CDR3 coding DNA: TGTGCCAGCAGCCAAGAAAGTCCAGTAGGTGGGGCCAACGTCCTGACTTTC. Looking up the rest from reference TRBV3-1 and TRBJ2-6 gives the full variable domain: DTAVSQTPKYLVTQMGNDKSIKCEQNLGHDTMYWYKQDSKKFLKIMFSYNNKELIINETVPNRFSPKSPDKAHLNLHINSLELGDSAVYFCASSQESPVGGANVLTFGAGSRLTVL.

On this clonotype: Since a much larger clone is just one base distant, this may be a read error. This chain connects TRBV11-2 to TRBJ1-2, with 7 bases identical to TRBD1. Germline CDR1 is SGHAT and CDR2 is FQNNGV. The CDR3 contains 15 residues. The CDR3 DNA sequence: TGTGCCGGCAGCCCAGGACGCGCAGGGGGTTGGGGCTACACCTTC. Translation: CAGSPGRAGGWGYTF.

The chain has TRBV7-9 and TRBJ2-3; no clear D gene. The CDR3 is 14 residues long. Per germline, CDR1 SEHNR and CDR2 FQNEAQ (reference sequence). V gave up 8 bases and J gave up 6 bases, with 18 bases separating them. The CDR3 DNA reads as TGTGCCAGCGGCCCTCGGACCGCAGCGGATACGCAGTATTTT. Its protein is CASGPRTAADTQYF.

This clonotype was counted at least ten times. The V and J genes are TRBV6-5 and TRBJ2-6; the D is unclear. The CDR3 has 16 amino acids. Trimming shortened V by 5 bases and J by 0 bases, and 11 bases separated the two germline ends. Germline CDR1 and CDR2: MNHEY and SVGAGI. The CDR3 DNA reads as TGTGCCAGCAGTCCCCGGACGCCCTCTGGGGCCAACGTCCTGACTTTC. The encoded protein is CASSPRTPSGANVLTF.

This rearrangement joins TRBV11-1 to TRBJ2-5; D ambiguous. The CDR3 consists of 14 residues. Germline lookup yields CDR1 SGHAT and CDR2 FQDESV (reference sequence). Trimming pared 5 bases from V and 5 bases from J, leaving 15 bases between. The CDR3 sequence is CASSPPPPDETQYF. The CDR3 nucleotides are TGTGCCAGCAGCCCTCCACCTCCTGATGAGACCCAGTACTTC.

In its sample, this clonotype was seen many times. The rearrangement links TRBV20-1 to TRBJ1-1, with TRBD1 matching over 8 bases. The CDR3 runs 20 residues. After removal of 0 bases from V and 1 base from J, the junction contained 19 bases not matched to a gene. In germline, CDR1 is DFQATT, CDR2 SNEGSKA (reference sequence). The CDR3 coding sequence is TGCAGTGCTAGAGATCTTGGACAGGGCGGTGGGGGGAGTCAGAACACTGAAGCTTTCTTT. This gives the protein CSARDLGQGGGGSQNTEAFF.

In regard to this clonotype: This sequence may be a read error, since a much larger clone differs from it by one base. The gene calls are TRBV7-2 and TRBJ2-1, with 11 positions matching TRBD2. CDR1 and CDR2 (germline): SGHTA, FQGNSA. CDR3 size: 15 residues. CDR3 sequence reads: CASSLDLAGGPRRSF. CDR3 bases: TGTGCCAGCAGCTTAGATTTAGCGGGGGGGCCCCGTCGGTCCTTC. Supplemented by reference TRBV7-2 and TRBJ2-1, the full variable domain reads GAGVSQSPSNKVTEKGKDVELRCDPISGHTALYWYRQSLGQGLEFLIYFQGNSAPDKSGLPSDRFSAERTGGSVSTLTIQRTQQEDSAVYLCASSLDLAGGPRRSFGPGTRLTVL.

The table lists this clonotype with many counts. The chain couples TRBV6-6 to TRBJ1-6, with TRBD1 matching over 8 bases. Per germline, CDR1 MNHNY and CDR2 SVGAGI (reference sequence). With 0 bases clipped from V and 8 bases from J, the junction kept 3 bases outside the gene matches. This CDR3 has 15 amino acids. In nucleotides, the CDR3 is TGTGCCAGCAGTTACTCAGGACAGGGAGATTCACCCCTCCACTTT. This codes for CASSYSGQGDSPLHF.